Below are 10 T cell receptor beta chains sequenced from a single sample in a study of graft-versus-host responses after intestinal transplantation. Data came from immunoSEQ multiplex PCR; TCRdb stores just in-frame clones and leaves some out. Among over 85,000 clones listed, 85% to 95% were seen once. Their specific antigens are unknown. This specimen consisted of unstimulated CD8+ T cells sorted from spleen or lymph node cells, obtained before intestinal transplant. The receptors were gathered from a human donor who received an intestinal transplant.

This rearrangement joins TRBV11-3 to TRBJ2-1; TRBD2 matches at 12 bases. The germline V gene encodes CDR1 SGHNT and CDR2 YENEEA. CDR3 length equals 15 residues. After removal of 5 bases from V and 9 bases from J, the junction contained 8 bases not matched to a gene. CDR3: CASSQTSGRWGEQFF. CDR3 bases: TGTGCCAGCAGCCAGACTAGCGGGAGATGGGGTGAGCAGTTCTTC.

This chain connects TRBV11-2 to TRBJ2-2; tentatively, D is TRBD2 (5 bases). The germline gives CDR1 SGHAT, CDR2 FQNNGV. The CDR3 covers 16 residues. V was cut by 5 bases and J by 0 bases, with 13 bases left in between. The CDR3 DNA follows: TGTGCCAGCAGCGGAGGCATCTACACGAACACCGGGGAGCTGTTTTTT. Its translation: CASSGGIYTNTGELFF.

This chain joins TRBV5-1 and TRBJ2-1; 10 bases are shared with TRBD1. J gave up 8 bases and V 3 bases, and 8 bases lay outside the gene matches. Germline V lookup: CDR1 SGHRS, CDR2 YFSETQ. The CDR3 sequence is 15 residues long. This CDR3 is CASSSGQGPLDEQFF. The CDR3 nucleotides read TGCGCCAGCAGCTCGGGACAGGGGCCTCTGGATGAGCAGTTCTTC.

J is TRBJ2-2 and V is TRBV11-2; the D gene could be TRBD1 or TRBD2 (5 bases each). Germline V gene lookup returns CDR1 SGHAT and CDR2 FQNNGV. The CDR3 runs to 16 residues. V shed 1 base and J shed 3 bases, with 12 bases lying between them. DNA of the CDR3: TGTGCCAGCAGCTTAGCAGGGTCGGGGTACACCGGGGAGCTGTTTTTT. As protein: CASSLAGSGYTGELFF.

The chain links TRBV4-2 to TRBJ2-3, with 8 bases aligning to TRBD2. Germline V lookup: CDR1 LGHNA, CDR2 YNFKEQ. Trimming cost V 1 base and J 0 bases; bases outside gene matches: 6. The CDR3 totals 17 residues. As DNA, the CDR3 is TGTGCCAGCAGCCAAGCTGGACTAGCATTGAGCACAGATACGCAGTATTTT. As protein: CASSQAGLALSTDTQYF.

This chain connects TRBV29-1 to TRBJ2-1; TRBD2 agrees at 9 bases. The CDR3 has 14 amino acids. V shed 5 bases and J 3 bases; nucleotides not matched to a gene: 5. Germline loops: CDR1 SQVTM, CDR2 ANQGSEA. The CDR3 coding sequence is TGCAGCGTTATTGGACTAGCGAACTACAATGAGCAGTTCTTC. Its translation is CSVIGLANYNEQFF.

The chain is built from TRBV9 and TRBJ2-1; D possibly uses TRBD1 or TRBD2 (6 bases each). CDR3 length equals 15 residues. The V gene's germline CDR1 is SGDLS and CDR2 YYNGEE. Trimming stripped 0 bases from V and 3 bases from J, with 10 bases between. Here the CDR3 DNA reads TGTGCCAGCAGCGTAGAAGGGGGGATCTACAATGAGCAGTTCTTC. Its protein is CASSVEGGIYNEQFF.

This clone was seen once. The gene calls are TRBV20-1 and TRBJ2-7; the D is unclear. Per germline, CDR1 DFQATT and CDR2 SNEGSKA (reference sequence). This CDR3 is built from 11 residues. V lost 6 bases to trimming and J lost 6 bases, with 12 bases between them. The CDR3 bases are TGCAGTGCCACCCTCATCGCCGAGCAGTACTTC. It yields the protein CSATLIAEQYF.

The V call is TRBV10-3, the J call TRBJ2-7; 9 bases align to TRBD1. The germline V gene encodes CDR1 ENHRY and CDR2 SYGVKD. The CDR3 has 15 amino acids. V was clipped by 5 bases and J by 3 bases; unmatched bases: 8. CDR3 DNA: TGTGCCATCAGTTATTACCGGGACAGGGTCTACGAGCAGTACTTC. Protein sequence: CAISYYRDRVYEQYF.

The rearrangement uses TRBV27 and TRBJ1-3; perhaps TRBD1 as D (6 bases). The V and J ends lost 6 bases and 8 bases respectively, with 17 bases between them. CDR3 length equals 14 residues. Germline V gene sequence: CDR1 MNHEY, CDR2 SMNVEV (reference sequence). CDR3 protein: CASSPGAQAYTIYF. CDR3 bases: TGTGCCAGCAGCCCAGGGGCTCAGGCCTACACCATATATTTT.